This TCR beta chain is drawn from a study of blood T cells in healthy people across ages. General study points: Using unsorted PBMCs precluded a conclusive naive versus antigen-experienced comparison.

This clonotype has at least ten counts. The antigen remains undetermined. This CDR3 has 16 amino acids. V lost 6 bases to trimming and J lost 4 bases, with 23 bases between them. CDR1 and CDR2 from the germline V gene are DFQATT and SNEGSKA (reference sequence). The authors ran a second PCR of 7 to 11 cycles using a sample-barcoded 5' primer and a J-beta primer mix. Every cDNA molecule carried a tag from a template-switch adaptor bearing 12 random nucleotides. TCRdb analysed the 5' RACE reads with MiXCR anew, one entry per CDR3 protein. The sample lists some 1.6 million distinct CDR3 sequences, about 32% occurring once.

The chain combines TRBV20-1 with TRBJ2-3, with D perhaps matching TRBD1 (6 bases). The origin of this receptor is a woman aged 25 to 39 in good health. The sequencing input was blood. CDR3 protein: CSAATMTVEGADTQYF. Here the CDR3 DNA reads TGCAGTGCCGCAACAATGACAGTAGAGGGGGCAGATACGCAGTATTTT.